Listed here are 9 T cell receptor beta chains from one sample, sequenced in a study of blood T cell repertoires in COVID-19. The repertoire was sequenced with immunoSEQ multiplex PCR; TCRdb's copy has only in-frame clones and lacks some. The sample comprises fewer than 200,000 clones, about 70% of which are singletons, and 8.6% rests with the top ten. The specimen sequenced was peripheral blood. The receptors were gathered from a woman aged 50 to 60 with active or convalescent COVID-19.

The V gene is TRBV3-1 (or the pseudogene TRBV3-2), the J gene TRBJ2-1; 9 nucleotides line up with TRBD1. Germline-derived CDR1 and CDR2 are LGHDT and YNNKEL (reference sequence). This CDR3 contains 16 residues. V shed 2 bases, J shed 1 base, and the junction held 3 bases outside the gene matches. CDR3 loop: CASSQPGTGSYNEQFF. DNA for the CDR3: TGTGCCAGCAGCCAACCCGGGACAGGGTCCTACAATGAGCAGTTCTTC.

The rearrangement joins TRBV24-1 to TRBJ2-3; possible D gene TRBD1, 5 bases. Trimming cost V 2 bases and J 8 bases, with 16 bases left between them. The germline V gene has CDR1 KGHDR and CDR2 SFDVKD. This CDR3 has 15 residues. The CDR3 loop is CATSDSTAVGATQYF. As DNA, the CDR3 is TGTGCCACCAGTGATTCGACAGCCGTTGGGGCTACGCAGTATTTT.

The V and J genes are TRBV6-2 or TRBV6-3 and TRBJ2-1; 13 positions match TRBD2. V shed 4 bases and J 7 bases; nucleotides not matched to a gene: 1. The length of the CDR3 is 14 residues. From germline, CDR1 is MNHEY and CDR2 SVGEGT. The CDR3 coding sequence is TGTGCCAGCAGTTGGGGACTAGCGGGGAATGAGCAGTTCTTC. Translation: CASSWGLAGNEQFF.

This sequence joins TRBV7-2 and TRBJ2-7, with D maybe TRBD2 (6 bases). Germline loops: CDR1 SGHTA, CDR2 FQGNSA. The CDR3 has 15 residues. V was clipped by 1 base and J by 2 bases, with 12 bases between them. CDR3 in amino acids: CASSLEGLSPYEQYF. CDR3 bases: TGTGCCAGCAGCTTAGAGGGACTCTCACCCTACGAGCAGTACTTC. The whole variable domain, remainder taken from reference TRBV7-2 and TRBJ2-7, is GAGVSQSPSNKVTEKGKDVELRCDPISGHTALYWYRQSLGQGLEFLIYFQGNSAPDKSGLPSDRFSAERTGGSVSTLTIQRTQQEDSAVYLCASSLEGLSPYEQYFGPGTRLTVT.

This chain uses TRBV20-1 with TRBJ2-7; 7 nucleotides line up with TRBD1. The CDR3 length is 13 residues. The germline CDR1 and CDR2 sequences are DFQATT and SNEGSKA (reference sequence). The V gene end was trimmed by 3 bases and the J gene end by 4 bases; junction bases not matched to a gene: 6. The CDR3 DNA reads as TGCAGTGCTAGTACCGGGACAGCTTACGAGCAGTACTTC. Residues: CSASTGTAYEQYF.

J is TRBJ1-2 and V is TRBV28; tentative D call: TRBD1 (6 bases). The germline V gene encodes CDR1 MDHEN and CDR2 SYDVKM. The CDR3 contains 14 residues. The V and J ends lost 4 bases and 0 bases respectively, with 9 bases between them. CDR3 sequence (DNA): TGTGCCAGCAGTTCCGGACAGTCTAACTATGGCTACACCTTC. It specifies CASSSGQSNYGYTF.

This clone was counted a single time. V is TRBV24-1 and J is TRBJ2-1; TRBD2 aligns across 10 bases. The V segment lost 5 bases and the J segment 6 bases; nucleotides outside the gene matches: 9. The CDR3 runs to 16 residues. Looked up from germline, CDR1 is KGHDR and CDR2 is SFDVKD. The CDR3 nucleotides read TGTGCCACCAGTGGGGGGACTAGCGCCCCCCTCAATGAGCAGTTCTTC. This sequence encodes CATSGGTSAPLNEQFF.

V and J are TRBV5-1 and TRBJ1-4; 9 nucleotides match TRBD1. The germline V gene has CDR1 SGHRS and CDR2 YFSETQ. V dropped 5 bases and J dropped 6; count of bases not matched to a gene: 11. There are 16 residues in the CDR3. The CDR3 here is CASSRSGTGRDEKLFF. The CDR3 bases are TGCGCCAGCAGTCGGTCCGGGACAGGGAGAGATGAAAAACTGTTTTTT.

The gene calls are TRBV5-8 and TRBJ1-5; the match to TRBD1 covers 10 bases. CDR3 length equals 14 residues. CDR1 is SGHTS, CDR2 YDEGEE, per germline. J lost 4 bases, V lost 3 bases, and 1 base had no gene match. DNA for the CDR3: TGTGCCAGCAGCTCGGACAGGGGGAATCAGCCCCAGCATTTT. Its protein product is CASSSDRGNQPQHF.